This TCR beta chain was retrieved from a study of blood T cell repertoires in COVID-19. V dropped 3 bases and J dropped 0 bases, with 19 bases sitting between them. The germline V gene has CDR1 WNHNN and CDR2 SYGVQD (reference sequence). The CDR3 totals 18 residues. The protocol was immunoSEQ multiplex PCR, while the TCRdb copy is restricted to in-frame clones and leaves out a portion. The data contain around 380,000 clones, 70% to 90% of them singletons. The TCR sequence derives from a man aged 25 to 40 who had recovered from COVID-19. The source material was PBMCs or T cells enriched from blood (not recorded which). The genes are TRBV10-1 and TRBJ2-3, with D perhaps TRBD1 (6 bases). The CDR3 nucleotides read TGCGCCAGCAGTGACTATCTGTCCGGGACAACTAGCACAGATACGCAGTATTTT. Translating gives CASSDYLSGTTSTDTQYF.